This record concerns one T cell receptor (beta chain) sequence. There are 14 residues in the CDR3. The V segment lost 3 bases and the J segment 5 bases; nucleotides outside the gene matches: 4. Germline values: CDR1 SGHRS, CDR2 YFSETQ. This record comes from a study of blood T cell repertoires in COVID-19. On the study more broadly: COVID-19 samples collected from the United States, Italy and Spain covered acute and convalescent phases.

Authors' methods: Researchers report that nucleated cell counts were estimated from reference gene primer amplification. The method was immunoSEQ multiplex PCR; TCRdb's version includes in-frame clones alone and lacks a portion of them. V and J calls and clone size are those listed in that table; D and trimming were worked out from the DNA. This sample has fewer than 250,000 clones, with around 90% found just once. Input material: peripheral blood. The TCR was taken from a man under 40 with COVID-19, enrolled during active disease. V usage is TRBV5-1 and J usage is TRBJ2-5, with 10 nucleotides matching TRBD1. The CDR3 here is CASSSGQGMETQYF. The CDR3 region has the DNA TGCGCCAGCAGCTCGGGACAGGGGATGGAGACCCAGTACTTC. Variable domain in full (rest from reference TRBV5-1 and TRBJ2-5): KAGVTQTPRYLIKTRGQQVTLSCSPISGHRSVSWYQQTPGQGLQFLFEYFSETQRNKGNFPGRFSGRQFSNSRSEMNVSTLELGDSALYLCASSSGQGMETQYFGPGTRLLVL.